These T cell receptor beta chains were read from a single sample in a study of beta chain features in type 1 diabetes. Measured with immunoSEQ multiplex PCR; TCRdb has only the in-frame clones, and not every one. The sample has around 100,000 clones, 25% to 35% seen once; the top ten hold 0.5% to 0.55%. Sequenced sample: central memory CD4+ T cells from blood. These receptors all come from a young woman with type 1 diabetes. The conserved cysteine and the conserved F or W are not part of the CDR3 here.

J gene | V gene | CDR3 protein
TRBJ2-5 | TRBV10-3 | AISESTSEGTQY
TRBJ1-1 | TRBV29-1 | SVGGERNEAF
TRBJ2-1 | TRBV27 | ASSPHRVEPNEQF
TRBJ2-4 | TRBV5-1 | ASSLGRIGQGAKNIQY
TRBJ2-2 | TRBV30 | AWSVLSGQGAIGELF
TRBJ2-3 | TRBV4-1 | ASSQAPGLITDTQY
TRBJ1-5 | TRBV19 | ASSIVGTGGQPQH
TRBJ1-1 | TRBV4-3 | ASSQDQGANTEAF
TRBJ2-3 | TRBV18 | ASSRGLDRSTDTQY
TRBJ2-1 | TRBV30 | AWRTSGRNEQF
TRBJ2-6 | TRBV7-2 | ASSLIRSGANVLT
TRBJ1-2 | TRBV10-3 | AISLDSYGYT
TRBJ2-7 | TRBV5-1 | ASSLDGGSYEQY
TRBJ2-1 | TRBV29-1 | SVEGTSYNEQF
TRBJ1-1 | TRBV29-1 | SASVIGTEAF
TRBJ1-5 | TRBV7-2 | ASSQEGNNQPQH
TRBJ1-5 | TRBV27 | ASSLSRNNQPQH
TRBJ1-5 | TRBV19 | AIGADRTQPQH
TRBJ2-1 | TRBV7-2 | ASSLVAGGAVGSYNEQF
TRBJ2-1 | TRBV11-2 | ASSLEWHNEQF
TRBJ2-7 | TRBV6-5 | ASSASGTSGYGKY
TRBJ1-1 | TRBV27 | ASSLGTGARGTEAF